This record covers a single TCR beta chain. The sample originates from a study of blood T cell repertoires in COVID-19. Study-wide context: Samples taken during acute and convalescent COVID-19 were collected in the United States, Italy and Spain. T cells, B-cell-depleted T cells, or PBMCs provided the cDNA or gDNA that served as material.

Those enrolled in Seattle joined during active infection and were followed longitudinally afterward. V was shortened by 6 bases and J by 5 bases, with 18 bases between the two germline ends. The CDR3 sequence is 15 residues long. Germline CDR1 reads SGHRS; CDR2 reads YFSETQ. As handled by the study authors: Scientists estimated how many nucleated cells there were by amplifying reference gene primers. The data were produced by immunoSEQ multiplex PCR, yet TCRdb's version contains in-frame clones alone and is incomplete. That table is the source of V, J and clone size, and D and trimming were worked out from the DNA. The table lists approximately 390,000 clones, about 87% of them singletons.

The sequenced sample consisted of peripheral blood. The chain couples TRBV5-1 to TRBJ2-1; D may be TRBD1 (5 bases). The sequence derives from a woman in her sixties or seventies with COVID-19, enrolled during active disease. The CDR3 bases are TGCGCCAGCAATCGTCTGGGGCAGCTTAACAATGAGCAGTTCTTC. Amino acids: CASNRLGQLNNEQFF.